This T cell receptor (beta chain) was identified in a study of regulatory T cells in long-lasting Graves disease. The study, taken as a whole, reports: TCR diversity was lower in persistent than newly diagnosed Graves' disease. Persistent cases favored TRBV28, TRBJ1-2 and TRBJ2-5.

Time point indicated: newly diagnosed GD, antithyroid drugs for less than 3 months. The TCR library was made from RNA that had been extracted from PBMCs in TRIzol. Libraries of TCR beta came from iRepertoire HTBI primers plus Arm-PCR of CDR3 regions. TCRdb passed the multiplex PCR reads through MiXCR, listing each CDR3 protein once. The data contain about 400,000 distinct CDR3 sequences, approximately 16% of them singletons. This clonotype was detected only a few times. Its cognate antigen is unknown. Germline trimming cut 5 bases from V and 0 bases from J; bases unmatched to any gene: 15. This CDR3 comprises 19 residues. Per the germline V gene, CDR1 is SEHNR and CDR2 is FQNEAQ (reference sequence). The same data also contributed to another study, on T cells in Graves' hyperthyroidism and ophthalmopathy. From that report: Diagnosis rested on symptoms, serum thyroxine and TRAb, thyroid ultrasound, and orbital computed tomography. Blood also showed most of the thyroid clonotypes that were expanded above 0.001.

This chain connects TRBV7-9 to TRBJ2-7, with TRBD1 matching over 11 bases. The sequence came from a woman between 40 and 50 years old with Graves disease. Sequences were derived from peripheral blood mononuclear cells (PBMCs), sampled at new diagnosis, from a patient treated with antithyroid drugs. The CDR3 region is CASSPRTGGAFRSSYEQYF. In nucleotides, the CDR3 is TGTGCCAGCAGCCCCCGGACAGGGGGCGCTTTTCGGAGCTCCTACGAGCAGTACTTC.